This section outlines one T cell receptor beta chain sequence together with its context. Its antigen remains unidentified. The CDR3 is 17 amino acids. The source of the sample is a study of CD4 T cells in relation to SARS-CoV-2 and coronaviruses. Whole-study findings and limits: Compared with monoreactive clones, crossreactive clones showed significantly weaker SARS-CoV-2 expansion.

Method: immunoSEQ multiplex PCR; TCRdb's copy keeps in-frame clones and lacks some. The repertoire includes 25,000 to 30,000 clones, roughly four fifths of them detected once, and 10% to 15% sits in the top ten. The unexposed donors gave CD4+ T cells in 2011-2018, prior to COVID-19. After about ten days of culture, CD4+ T cells were isolated. This chain uses TRBV21-1 with TRBJ1-1. TRBV21-1 counts as a pseudogene. The TCR sequence derives from a human donor in good health. The specimen sequenced was CD4+ T cells from PBMCs, cultured in vitro. The CDR3 region has the DNA TGTGCCAGCAGCAAAGGAGCAACCCAGGAGTTGCCCAATGAAGCTTTCTTT. Residues: CASSKGATQELPNEAFF.